This T cell receptor beta chain was obtained from a study of blood T cell repertoires in COVID-19. Study at large: Sites across the United States, Italy and Spain contributed samples from acute and convalescent COVID-19.

Followed longitudinally, the Seattle patients had been enrolled during active infection. Points on this clone: The junction shows a germline mismatch at one end, possibly a read error.

Authors' data handling: Estimates of nucleated cell counts were drawn from the amplification of reference gene primers. Data came from immunoSEQ multiplex PCR; TCRdb stores just in-frame clones and leaves some out. From that table come the V and J calls and clone size; the DNA was used to work out D and trimming. The table has 250,000 to 350,000 clones, 84% seen once; the top ten hold almost 1.5%. This CDR3 spans 15 amino acids. Germline CDR1 and CDR2: SSHAT and FNYEAQ (reference sequence). The clonotype originates from a human donor with COVID-19, enrolled during active disease. The donor label of this sample is uncertain. The specimen was peripheral blood. This rearrangement joins TRBV7-7 to TRBJ2-5, with 8 bases lining up with TRBD2. The CDR3 loop is CASSLGQLAEETQYF. The DNA for the CDR3 is TGTGCTAGCAGCTTGGGGCAACTAGCGGAAGAGACCCAGTACTTC.